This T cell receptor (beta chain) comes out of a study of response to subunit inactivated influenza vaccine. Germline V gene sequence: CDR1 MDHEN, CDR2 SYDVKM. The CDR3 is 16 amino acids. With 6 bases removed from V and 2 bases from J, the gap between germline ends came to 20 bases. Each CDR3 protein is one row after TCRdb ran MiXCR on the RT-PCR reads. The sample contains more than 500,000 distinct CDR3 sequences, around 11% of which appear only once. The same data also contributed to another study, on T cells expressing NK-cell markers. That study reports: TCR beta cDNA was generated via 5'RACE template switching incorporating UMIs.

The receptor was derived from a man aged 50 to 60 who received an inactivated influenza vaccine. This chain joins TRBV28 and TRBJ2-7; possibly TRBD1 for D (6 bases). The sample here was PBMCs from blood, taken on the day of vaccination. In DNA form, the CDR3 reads TGTGCCAGCAGCCACAGATTGGCAGGGGACCCCTACGAGCAGTACTTC. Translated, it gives CASSHRLAGDPYEQYF.